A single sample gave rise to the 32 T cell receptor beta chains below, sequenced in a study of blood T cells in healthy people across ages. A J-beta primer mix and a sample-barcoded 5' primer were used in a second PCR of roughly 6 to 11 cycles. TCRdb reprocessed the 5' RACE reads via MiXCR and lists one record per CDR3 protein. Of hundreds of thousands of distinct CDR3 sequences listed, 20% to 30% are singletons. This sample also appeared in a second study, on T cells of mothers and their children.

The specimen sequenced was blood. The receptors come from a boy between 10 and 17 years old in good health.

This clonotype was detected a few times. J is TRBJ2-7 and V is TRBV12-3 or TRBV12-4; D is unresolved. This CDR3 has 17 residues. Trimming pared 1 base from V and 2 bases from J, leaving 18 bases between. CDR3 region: CASSLGSTTPLAYEQYF. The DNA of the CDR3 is TGTGCCAGCAGTTTAGGAAGTACCACGCCTTTAGCCTACGAGCAGTACTTC.

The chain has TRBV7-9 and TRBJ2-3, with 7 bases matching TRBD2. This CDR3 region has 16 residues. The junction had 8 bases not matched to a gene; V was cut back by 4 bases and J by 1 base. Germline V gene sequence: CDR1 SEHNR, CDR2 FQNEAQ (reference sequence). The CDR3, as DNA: TGTGCCAGCAGCTCGGCGTGGGAGGGGCGCACAGATACGCAGTATTTT. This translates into CASSSAWEGRTDTQYF.

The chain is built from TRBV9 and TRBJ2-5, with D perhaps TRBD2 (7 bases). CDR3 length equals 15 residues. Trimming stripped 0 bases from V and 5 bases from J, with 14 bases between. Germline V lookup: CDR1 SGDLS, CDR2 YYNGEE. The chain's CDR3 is CASSVEGGGWETQYF. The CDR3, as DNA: TGTGCCAGCAGCGTAGAGGGGGGGGGATGGGAGACCCAGTACTTC.

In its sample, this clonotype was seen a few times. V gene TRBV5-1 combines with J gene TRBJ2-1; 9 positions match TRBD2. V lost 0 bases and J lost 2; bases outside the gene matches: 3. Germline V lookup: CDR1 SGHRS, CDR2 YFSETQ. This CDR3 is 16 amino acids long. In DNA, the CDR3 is TGCGCCAGCAGCTTGGCTAGCGGGGCCGCCTACAATGAGCAGTTCTTC. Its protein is CASSLASGAAYNEQFF.

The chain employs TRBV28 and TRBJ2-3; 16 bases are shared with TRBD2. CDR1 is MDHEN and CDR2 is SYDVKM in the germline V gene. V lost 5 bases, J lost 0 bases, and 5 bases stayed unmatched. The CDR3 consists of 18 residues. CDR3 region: CASSLGTSGGASTDTQYF. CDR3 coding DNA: TGTGCCAGCAGTCTCGGGACTAGCGGGGGGGCAAGCACAGATACGCAGTATTTT.

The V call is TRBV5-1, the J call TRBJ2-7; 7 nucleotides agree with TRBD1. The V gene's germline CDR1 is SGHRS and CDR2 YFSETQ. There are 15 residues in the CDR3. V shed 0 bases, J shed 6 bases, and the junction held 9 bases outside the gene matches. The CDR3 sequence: CASSLAPGQQREQYF. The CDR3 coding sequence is TGCGCCAGCAGCTTGGCACCGGGACAGCAACGCGAGCAGTACTTC.

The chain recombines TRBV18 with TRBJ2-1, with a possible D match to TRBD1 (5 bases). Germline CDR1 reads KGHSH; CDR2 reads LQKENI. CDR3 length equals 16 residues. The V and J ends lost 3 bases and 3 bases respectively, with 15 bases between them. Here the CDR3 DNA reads TGTGCCAGCTCACCGAGGAACAGGCTCTTCTACAATGAGCAGTTCTTC. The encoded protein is CASSPRNRLFYNEQFF.

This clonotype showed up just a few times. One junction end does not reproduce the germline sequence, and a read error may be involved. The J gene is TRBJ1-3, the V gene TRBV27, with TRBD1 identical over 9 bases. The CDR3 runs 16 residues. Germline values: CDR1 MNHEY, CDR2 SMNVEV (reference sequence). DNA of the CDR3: TGTGCCAGCAGTTTAAGACAGGGGGTCTCTGGAAACACCATGTATTTT. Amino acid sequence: CASSLRQGVSGNTMYF.

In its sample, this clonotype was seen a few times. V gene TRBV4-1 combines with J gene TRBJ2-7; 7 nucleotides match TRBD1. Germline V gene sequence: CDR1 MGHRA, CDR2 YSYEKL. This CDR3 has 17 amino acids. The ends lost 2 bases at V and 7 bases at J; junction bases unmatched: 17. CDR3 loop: CASSQPTGDPAAWEQYF. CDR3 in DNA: TGCGCCAGCAGCCAACCCACAGGGGACCCCGCCGCTTGGGAGCAGTACTTC.

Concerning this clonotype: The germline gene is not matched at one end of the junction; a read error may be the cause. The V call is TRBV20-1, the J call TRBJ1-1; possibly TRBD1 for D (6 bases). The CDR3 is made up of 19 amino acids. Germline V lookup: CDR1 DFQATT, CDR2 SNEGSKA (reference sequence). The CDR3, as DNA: TGCAGTGCTCAGTTCGGAGCGGTAGAGGACAGCCCTCAGAACGCTGAAGCTTTCTTT. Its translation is CSAQFGAVEDSPQNAEAFF.

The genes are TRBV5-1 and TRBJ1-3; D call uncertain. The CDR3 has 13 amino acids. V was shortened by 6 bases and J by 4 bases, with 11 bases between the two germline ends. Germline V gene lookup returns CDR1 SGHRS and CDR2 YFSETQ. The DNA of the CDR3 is TGCGCCAGCAATGAGGGTAGCGGAAACACCATATATTTT. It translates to CASNEGSGNTIYF.

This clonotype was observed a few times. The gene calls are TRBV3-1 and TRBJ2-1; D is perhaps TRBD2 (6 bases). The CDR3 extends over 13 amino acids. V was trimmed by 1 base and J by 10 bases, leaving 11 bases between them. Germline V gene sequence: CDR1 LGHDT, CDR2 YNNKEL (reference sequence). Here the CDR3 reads CASSQGGVGEQFF. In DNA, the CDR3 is TGTGCCAGCAGCCAAGGGGGGGTGGGCGAGCAGTTCTTC.

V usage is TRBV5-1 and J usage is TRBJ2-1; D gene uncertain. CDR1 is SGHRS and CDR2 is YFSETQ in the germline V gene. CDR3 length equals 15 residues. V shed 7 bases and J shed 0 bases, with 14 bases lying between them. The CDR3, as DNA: TGCGCCAGCCAAGGACGGACGAGCTCCTACAATGAGCAGTTCTTC. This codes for CASQGRTSSYNEQFF. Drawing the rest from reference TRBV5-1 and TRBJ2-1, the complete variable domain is KAGVTQTPRYLIKTRGQQVTLSCSPISGHRSVSWYQQTPGQGLQFLFEYFSETQRNKGNFPGRFSGRQFSNSRSEMNVSTLELGDSALYLCASQGRTSSYNEQFFGPGTRLTVL.

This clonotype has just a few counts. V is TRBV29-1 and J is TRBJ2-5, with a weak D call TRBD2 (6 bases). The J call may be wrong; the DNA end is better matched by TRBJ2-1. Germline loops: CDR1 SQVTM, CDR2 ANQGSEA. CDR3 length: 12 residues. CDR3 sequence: CSGGPMEGEQFF. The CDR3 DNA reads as TGCAGCGGGGGTCCGATGGAGGGAGAGCAGTTCTTC.

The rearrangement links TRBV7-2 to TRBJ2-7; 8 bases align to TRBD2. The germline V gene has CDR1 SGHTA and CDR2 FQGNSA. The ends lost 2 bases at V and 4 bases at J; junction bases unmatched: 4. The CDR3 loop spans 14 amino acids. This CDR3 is CASSLMGLVYEQYF. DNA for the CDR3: TGTGCCAGCAGCTTAATGGGACTAGTGTACGAGCAGTACTTC.

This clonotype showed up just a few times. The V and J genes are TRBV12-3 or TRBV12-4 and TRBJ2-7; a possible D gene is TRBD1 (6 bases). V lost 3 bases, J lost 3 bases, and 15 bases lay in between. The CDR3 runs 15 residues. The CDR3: CASSFPGHYLYEQYF. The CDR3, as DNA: TGTGCCAGCAGTTTCCCGGGACATTATCTCTACGAGCAGTACTTC.

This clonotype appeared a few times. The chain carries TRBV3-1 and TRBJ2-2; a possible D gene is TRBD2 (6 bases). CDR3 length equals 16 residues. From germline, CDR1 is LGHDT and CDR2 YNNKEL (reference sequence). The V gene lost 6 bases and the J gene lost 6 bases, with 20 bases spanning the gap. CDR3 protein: CASSPRWGDSPGELFF. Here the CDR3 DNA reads TGTGCCAGCAGTCCACGTTGGGGGGACTCCCCCGGGGAGCTGTTTTTT. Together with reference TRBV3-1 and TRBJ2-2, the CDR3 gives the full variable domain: DTAVSQTPKYLVTQMGNDKSIKCEQNLGHDTMYWYKQDSKKFLKIMFSYNNKELIINETVPNRFSPKSPDKAHLNLHINSLELGDSAVYFCASSPRWGDSPGELFFGEGSRLTVL.

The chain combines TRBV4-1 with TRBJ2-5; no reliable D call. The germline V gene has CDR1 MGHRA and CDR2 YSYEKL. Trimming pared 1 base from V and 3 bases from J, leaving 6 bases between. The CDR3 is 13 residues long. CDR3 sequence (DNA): TGCGCCAGCAGCCAAGGGGTTAAAGAGACCCAGTACTTC. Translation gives CASSQGVKETQYF.

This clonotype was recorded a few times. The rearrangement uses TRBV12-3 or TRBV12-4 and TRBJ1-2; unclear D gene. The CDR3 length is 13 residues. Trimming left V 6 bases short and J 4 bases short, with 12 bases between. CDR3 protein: CASSRTRTYGYTF. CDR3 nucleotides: TGTGCCAGCAGCCGGACTCGCACCTATGGCTACACCTTC.

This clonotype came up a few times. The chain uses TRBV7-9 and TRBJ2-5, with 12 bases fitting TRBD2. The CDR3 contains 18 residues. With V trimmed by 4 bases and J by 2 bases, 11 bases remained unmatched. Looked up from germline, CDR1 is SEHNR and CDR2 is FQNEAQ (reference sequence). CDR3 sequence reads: CASSSPGLAGFLQETQYF. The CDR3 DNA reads TGTGCCAGCAGCTCTCCGGGACTAGCGGGCTTCCTTCAAGAGACCCAGTACTTC.

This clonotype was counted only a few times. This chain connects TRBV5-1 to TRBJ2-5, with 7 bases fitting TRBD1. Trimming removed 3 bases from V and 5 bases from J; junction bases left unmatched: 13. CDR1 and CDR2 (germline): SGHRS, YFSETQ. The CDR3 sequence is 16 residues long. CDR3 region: CASSSTTGFGVETQYF. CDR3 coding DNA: TGCGCCAGCAGCTCCACGACAGGGTTTGGTGTTGAGACCCAGTACTTC.

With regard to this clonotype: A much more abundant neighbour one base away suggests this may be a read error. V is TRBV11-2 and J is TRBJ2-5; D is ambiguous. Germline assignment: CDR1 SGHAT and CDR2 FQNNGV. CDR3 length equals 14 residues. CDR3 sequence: CAGSARVAGETQYF. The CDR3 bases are TGTGCCGGCAGCGCGCGCGTTGCCGGGGAGACCCAGTACTTC.

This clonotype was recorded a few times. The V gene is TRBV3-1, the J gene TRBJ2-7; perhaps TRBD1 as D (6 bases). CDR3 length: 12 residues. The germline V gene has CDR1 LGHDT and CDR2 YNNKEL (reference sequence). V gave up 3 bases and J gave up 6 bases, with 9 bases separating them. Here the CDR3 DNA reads TGTGCCAGCAGCCAGCCCAGGGGCGAGCAGTACTTC. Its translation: CASSQPRGEQYF.

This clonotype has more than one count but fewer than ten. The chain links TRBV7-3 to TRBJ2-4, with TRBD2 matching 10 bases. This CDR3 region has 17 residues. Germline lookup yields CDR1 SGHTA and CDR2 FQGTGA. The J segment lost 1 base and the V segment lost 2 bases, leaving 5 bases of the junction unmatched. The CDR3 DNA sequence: TGTGCCAGCAGCTTACCGGGACTAGCGTTTGCCAAAAACATTCAGTACTTC. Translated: CASSLPGLAFAKNIQYF.

The CDR3 coding sequence is TGCAGTGCTAACCCGAGTCAGGGCTTCTACAATGAGCAGTTCTTC. Protein sequence: CSANPSQGFYNEQFF. The V and J genes are TRBV20-1 and TRBJ2-1, with TRBD1 as a possible D gene (5 bases). V lost 4 bases, J lost 3 bases, and 16 bases lay in between. This CDR3 has 15 residues. CDR1 DFQATT and CDR2 SNEGSKA come from the germline V gene (reference sequence).

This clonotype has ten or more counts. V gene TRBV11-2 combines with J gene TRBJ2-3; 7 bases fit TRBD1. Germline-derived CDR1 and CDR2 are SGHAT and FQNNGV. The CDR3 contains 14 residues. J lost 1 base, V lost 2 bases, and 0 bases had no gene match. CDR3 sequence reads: CASSLQGGTDTQYF. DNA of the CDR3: TGTGCCAGCAGCTTACAGGGGGGCACAGATACGCAGTATTTT.

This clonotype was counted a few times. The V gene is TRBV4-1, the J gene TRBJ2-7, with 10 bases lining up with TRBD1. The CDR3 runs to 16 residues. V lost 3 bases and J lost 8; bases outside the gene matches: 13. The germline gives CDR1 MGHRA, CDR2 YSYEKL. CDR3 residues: CASSHSPRTGGGQQYF. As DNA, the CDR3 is TGCGCCAGCAGCCACTCACCCCGGACAGGGGGGGGGCAGCAGTACTTC.

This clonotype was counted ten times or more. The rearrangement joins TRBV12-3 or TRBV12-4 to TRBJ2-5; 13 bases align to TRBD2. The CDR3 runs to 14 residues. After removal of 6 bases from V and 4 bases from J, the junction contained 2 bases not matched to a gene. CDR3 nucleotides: TGTGCCAGCAGCCGGACTAGCGGGGGAGAGACCCAGTACTTC. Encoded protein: CASSRTSGGETQYF.

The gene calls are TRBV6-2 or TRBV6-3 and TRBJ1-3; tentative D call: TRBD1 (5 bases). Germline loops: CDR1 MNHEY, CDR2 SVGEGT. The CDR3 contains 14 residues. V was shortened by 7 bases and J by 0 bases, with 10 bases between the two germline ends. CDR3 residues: CASTRQPSGNTIYF. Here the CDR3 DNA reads TGTGCCAGCACTCGACAGCCCTCTGGAAACACCATATATTTT.

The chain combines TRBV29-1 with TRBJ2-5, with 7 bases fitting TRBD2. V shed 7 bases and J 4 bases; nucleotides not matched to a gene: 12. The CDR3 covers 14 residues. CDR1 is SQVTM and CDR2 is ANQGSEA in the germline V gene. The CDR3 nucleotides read TGCAGCGCCGGGGGGTTAGCAGGCGGAGAGACCCAGTACTTC. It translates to CSAGGLAGGETQYF.

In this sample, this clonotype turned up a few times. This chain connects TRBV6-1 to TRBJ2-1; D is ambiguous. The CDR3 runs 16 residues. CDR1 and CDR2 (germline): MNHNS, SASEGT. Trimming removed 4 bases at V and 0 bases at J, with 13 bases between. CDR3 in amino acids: CASSVDGYSSYNEQFF. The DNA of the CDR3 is TGTGCCAGCAGTGTAGACGGGTACAGCTCCTACAATGAGCAGTTCTTC.

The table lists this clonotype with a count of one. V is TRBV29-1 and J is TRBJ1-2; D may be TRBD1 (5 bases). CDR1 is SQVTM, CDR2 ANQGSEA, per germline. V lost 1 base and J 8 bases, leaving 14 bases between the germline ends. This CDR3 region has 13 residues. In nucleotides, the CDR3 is TGCAGCGTTGAAGGCTTCTCAGGGCGCGGCTACACCTTC. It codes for CSVEGFSGRGYTF.